Below are 10 T cell receptor beta chains sequenced from a single sample in a study of molecular identifiers for immune sequencing clone quantification. A single record per CDR3 protein comes from TCRdb applying MiXCR to the PCR reads. The sample has about 40,000 distinct CDR3 sequences, approximately 17% seen once. The source material was naive CD8+ T cells from blood, with Jurkat cell RNA spiked in. Subset indicated: FACS-sorted CD8+CD4-CCR7+CD45RA+ naive T cells. The source is a human donor in good health. Some libraries in this study had Jurkat cell RNA spiked in.

A word on this clonotype: This may arise from a read error, as a much more abundant clone is one base away. The chain combines TRBV7-9 with TRBJ1-5; D ambiguous. V lost 5 bases to trimming and J lost 3 bases, with 11 bases between them. Looked up from germline, CDR1 is SEHNR and CDR2 is FQNEAQ (reference sequence). The CDR3 is 14 residues long. The CDR3 DNA reads TGTGCCAGCAGCAGCAGACGGGACAATCAGCCCCAGCATTTT. Protein: CASSSRRDNQPQHF.

In its sample, this clonotype was seen many times. The rearrangement uses TRBV10-2 and TRBJ2-2; D unclear. The CDR3 runs to 16 residues. Trimming stripped 6 bases from V and 4 bases from J, with 18 bases between. Per germline, CDR1 WSHSY and CDR2 SAAADI. CDR3: CASRVDSIVPTGELFF. The DNA for the CDR3 is TGCGCCAGCAGAGTCGACTCCATCGTCCCCACCGGGGAGCTGTTTTTT.

This clonotype was detected once. V usage is TRBV6-2 or TRBV6-3 and J usage is TRBJ2-7, with 10 bases fitting TRBD2. Germline trimming cut 6 bases from V and 5 bases from J; bases unmatched to any gene: 7. Germline loops: CDR1 MNHEY, CDR2 SVGEGT. CDR3 length: 14 amino acids. CDR3: CASSFSGRANEQYF. CDR3 DNA sequence: TGTGCCAGCAGCTTCAGCGGGAGGGCGAACGAGCAGTACTTC.

There are many counts of this clonotype. The chain uses TRBV6-5 and TRBJ2-5; the D is unclear. The CDR3 is 11 residues long. V shed 3 bases and J shed 4 bases, with 3 bases lying between them. Germline CDR1 MNHEY, CDR2 SVGAGI. CDR3 in amino acids: CASSYGETQYF. For the CDR3, the DNA is TGTGCCAGCAGTTATGGAGAGACCCAGTACTTC.

This chain joins TRBV27 and TRBJ2-2; D gene ambiguous. This CDR3 has 12 amino acids. Germline values: CDR1 MNHEY, CDR2 SMNVEV (reference sequence). Trimming took 5 bases from V and 3 from J, leaving 4 bases between them. CDR3 in DNA: TGTGCCAGCAGTCCGTACACCGGGGAGCTGTTTTTT. As protein: CASSPYTGELFF.

CDR3 residues: CASSPDDRAQETQYF. CDR3 coding DNA: TGTGCCAGCAGCCCGGATGACAGGGCACAAGAGACCCAGTACTTC. The chain carries TRBV7-9 and TRBJ2-5, with 7 bases matching TRBD1. This CDR3 spans 15 amino acids. V gave up 5 bases and J gave up 2 bases; unmatched junction bases: 8. Per germline, CDR1 SEHNR and CDR2 FQNEAQ (reference sequence).

As concerns this clonotype: Just one base apart from a much larger clone, this may be a read error. The chain uses TRBV4-1 and TRBJ2-2; 13 positions match TRBD2. Germline CDR1 reads MGHRA; CDR2 reads YSYEKL. The CDR3 extends over 18 amino acids. The CDR3 spells CANSQERVGLAGAGELFF. CDR3 sequence (DNA): TGCGCCAACAGCCAAGAGCGAGTAGGACTAGCGGGAGCCGGGGAGCTGTTTTTT.

This clonotype was counted only a few times. The V and J genes are TRBV28 and TRBJ2-3; D is possibly TRBD1 or TRBD2 (5 bases each). Deletions cut 6 bases from V and 2 bases from J, with 18 bases between. This CDR3 is 16 amino acids long. CDR1 and CDR2 from the germline V gene are MDHEN and SYDVKM. The CDR3 region has the DNA TGTGCCAGCAGATCCGGGGACCCTTCTTCCACAGATACGCAGTATTTT. This gives the protein CASRSGDPSSTDTQYF.

This clonotype has ten or more counts. The genes are TRBV10-3 and TRBJ2-7, with TRBD1 identical over 10 bases. V shed 7 bases, J shed 7 bases, and the junction held 7 bases outside the gene matches. Germline CDR1 and CDR2: ENHRY and SYGVKD. The CDR3 extends over 13 amino acids. This CDR3 reads CAITRTGGWEQYF. CDR3 sequence (DNA): TGTGCCATCACGAGGACAGGGGGTTGGGAGCAGTACTTC.

This clonotype was detected many times. This sequence joins TRBV6-2 or TRBV6-3 and TRBJ2-1; D is ambiguous. Trimming removed 2 bases from V and 9 bases from J, with 11 bases in between. The germline CDR1 and CDR2 sequences are MNHEY and SVGEGT. The CDR3 loop spans 13 amino acids. This chain's CDR3 is CASSYGGVSEQFF. For the CDR3, the DNA is TGTGCCAGCAGTTACGGTGGCGTGAGTGAGCAGTTCTTC.